The TCR beta chain under discussion was sequenced for a study of post-analysis software for immune sequencing data. Study overall: The disease courses covered relapsing-remitting, secondary progressive and progressive-relapsing multiple sclerosis.

As to this clonotype: Antigen: not known.

Whole-study results and caveats: TRBV5-6, TRBV5-1 and TRBV20-1 belonged to a set of roughly 5 TRBV segments that were more frequent in patients than controls. Diversity measured as normalized Chao1 was significantly lower in multiple sclerosis patients than in controls.

CDR3 length: 15 amino acids. Germline V CDR1 and CDR2: DFQATT, SNEGSKA (reference sequence). Incorporated into the TCR beta cDNA libraries were unique molecular identifiers, which served to reduce PCR and sequencing biases. The T cell input of about 0.95 to 11 million gave roughly 0.5 million cDNA molecules. One entry per CDR3 protein, called by TCRdb with MiXCR from the PCR reads. The sample contains some 890,000 distinct CDR3 sequences, around 53% of which appear only once. The material sequenced was blood. The J gene is TRBJ2-4, the V gene TRBV20-1; TRBD2 aligns across 10 bases. The J call may be mistaken, given a closer DNA end match to TRBJ2-7. The receptor comes from a girl aged 5 to 17 with multiple sclerosis. The CDR3 bases are TGCAGTGCTAGGGCTAGCGGGGGACCAGACTACGAGCAGTACTTC. This encodes CSARASGGPDYEQYF.